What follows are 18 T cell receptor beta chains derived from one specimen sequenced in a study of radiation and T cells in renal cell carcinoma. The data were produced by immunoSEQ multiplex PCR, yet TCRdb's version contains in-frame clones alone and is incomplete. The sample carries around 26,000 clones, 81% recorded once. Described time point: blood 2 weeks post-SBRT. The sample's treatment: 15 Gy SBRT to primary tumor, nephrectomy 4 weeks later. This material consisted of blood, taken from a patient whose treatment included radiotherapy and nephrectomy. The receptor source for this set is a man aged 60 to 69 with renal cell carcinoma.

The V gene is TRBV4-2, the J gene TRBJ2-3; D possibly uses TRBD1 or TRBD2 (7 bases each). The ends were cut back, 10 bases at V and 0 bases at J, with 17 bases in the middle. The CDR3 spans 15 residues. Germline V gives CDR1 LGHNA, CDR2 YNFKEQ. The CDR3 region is CATAGGGTSTDTQYF. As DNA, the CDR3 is TGTGCCACCGCAGGGGGAGGGACGAGCACAGATACGCAGTATTTT.

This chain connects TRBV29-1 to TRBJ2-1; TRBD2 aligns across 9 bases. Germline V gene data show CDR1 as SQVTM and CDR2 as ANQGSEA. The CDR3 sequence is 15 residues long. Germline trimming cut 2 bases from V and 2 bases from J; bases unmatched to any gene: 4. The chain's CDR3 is CSVEFLAGTYNEQFF. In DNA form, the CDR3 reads TGCAGCGTTGAATTCCTAGCGGGAACCTACAATGAGCAGTTCTTC.

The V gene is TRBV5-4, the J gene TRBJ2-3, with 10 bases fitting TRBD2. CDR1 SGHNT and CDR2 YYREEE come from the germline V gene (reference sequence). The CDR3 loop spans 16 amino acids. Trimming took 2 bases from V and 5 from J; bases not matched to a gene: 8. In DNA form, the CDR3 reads TGTGCCAGCAGCTTTTGGAGAGTAGCGGGAGGAGATACGCAGTATTTT. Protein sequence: CASSFWRVAGGDTQYF.

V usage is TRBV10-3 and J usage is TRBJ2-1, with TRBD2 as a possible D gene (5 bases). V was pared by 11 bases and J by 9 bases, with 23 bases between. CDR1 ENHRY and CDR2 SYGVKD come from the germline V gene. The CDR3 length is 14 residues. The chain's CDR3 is CAARTDFSDGEQFF. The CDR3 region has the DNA TGTGCCGCAAGAACTGACTTTAGCGACGGTGAGCAGTTCTTC.

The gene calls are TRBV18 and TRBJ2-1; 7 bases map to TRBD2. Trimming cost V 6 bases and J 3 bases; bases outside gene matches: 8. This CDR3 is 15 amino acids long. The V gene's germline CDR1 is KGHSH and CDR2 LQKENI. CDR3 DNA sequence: TGTGCCAGCTCTCGGGGTGGACTAGGCTACAATGAGCAGTTCTTC. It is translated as CASSRGGLGYNEQFF.

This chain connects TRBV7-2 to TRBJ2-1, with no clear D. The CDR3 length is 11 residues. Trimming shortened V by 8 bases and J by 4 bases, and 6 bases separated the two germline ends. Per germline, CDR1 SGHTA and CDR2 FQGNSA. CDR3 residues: CASHNYNEQFF. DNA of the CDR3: TGTGCCAGCCATAATTACAATGAGCAGTTCTTC.

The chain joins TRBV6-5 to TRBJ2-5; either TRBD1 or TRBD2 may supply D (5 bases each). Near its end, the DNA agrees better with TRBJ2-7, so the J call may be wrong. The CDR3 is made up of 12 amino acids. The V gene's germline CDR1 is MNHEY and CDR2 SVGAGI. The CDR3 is CASPGTSYEQYF. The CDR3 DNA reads TGTGCCAGTCCCGGGACCTCCTACGAGCAGTACTTC.

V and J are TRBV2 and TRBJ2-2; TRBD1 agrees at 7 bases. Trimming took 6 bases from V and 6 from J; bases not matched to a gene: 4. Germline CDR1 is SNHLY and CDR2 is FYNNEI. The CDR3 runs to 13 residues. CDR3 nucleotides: TGTGCCAGCAGCAAGGGGGCGGCCGGGGAGCTGTTTTTT. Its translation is CASSKGAAGELFF. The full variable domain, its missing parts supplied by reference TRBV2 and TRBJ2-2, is EPEVTQTPSHQVTQMGQEVILRCVPISNHLYFYWYRQILGQKVEFLVSFYNNEISEKSEIFDDQFSVERPDGSNFTLKIRSTKLEDSAMYFCASSKGAAGELFFGEGSRLTVL.

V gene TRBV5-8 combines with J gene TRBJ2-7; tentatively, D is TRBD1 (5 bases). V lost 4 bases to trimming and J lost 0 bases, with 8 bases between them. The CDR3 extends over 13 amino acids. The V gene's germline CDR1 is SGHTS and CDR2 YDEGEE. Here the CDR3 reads CASSMTVSYEQYF. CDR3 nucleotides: TGTGCCAGCAGCATGACAGTCTCCTACGAGCAGTACTTC.

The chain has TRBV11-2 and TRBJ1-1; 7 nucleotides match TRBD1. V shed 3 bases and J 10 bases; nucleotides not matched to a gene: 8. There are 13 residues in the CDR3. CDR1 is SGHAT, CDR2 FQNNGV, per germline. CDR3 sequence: CASSFREGARAFF. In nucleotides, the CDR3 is TGTGCCAGCAGCTTTAGAGAGGGGGCGAGAGCTTTCTTT.

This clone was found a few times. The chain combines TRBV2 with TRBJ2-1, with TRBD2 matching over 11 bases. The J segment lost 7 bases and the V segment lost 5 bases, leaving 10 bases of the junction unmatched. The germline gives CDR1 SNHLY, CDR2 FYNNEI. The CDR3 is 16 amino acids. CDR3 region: CASSKTSGVWGNEQFF. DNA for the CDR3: TGTGCCAGCAGTAAGACTAGCGGGGTGTGGGGTAATGAGCAGTTCTTC.

The CDR3: CASSLVGDPNTEAFF. The CDR3 coding sequence is TGTGCCAGCAGCTTGGTTGGGGACCCGAACACTGAAGCTTTCTTT. J is TRBJ1-1 and V is TRBV5-6; TRBD1 is a possible D gene (5 bases). Germline V lookup: CDR1 SGHDT, CDR2 YYEEEE. This CDR3 region has 15 residues. Trimming shortened V by 0 bases and J by 1 base, and 10 bases separated the two germline ends.

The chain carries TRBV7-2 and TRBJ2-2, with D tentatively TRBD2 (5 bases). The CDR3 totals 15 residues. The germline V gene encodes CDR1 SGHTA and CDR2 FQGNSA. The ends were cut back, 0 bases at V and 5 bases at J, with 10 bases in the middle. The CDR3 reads CASSLAARGTGELFF. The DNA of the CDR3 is TGTGCCAGCAGCTTAGCGGCGCGAGGGACCGGGGAGCTGTTTTTT. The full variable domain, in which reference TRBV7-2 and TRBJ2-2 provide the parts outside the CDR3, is GAGVSQSPSNKVTEKGKDVELRCDPISGHTALYWYRQSLGQGLEFLIYFQGNSAPDKSGLPSDRFSAERTGGSVSTLTIQRTQQEDSAVYLCASSLAARGTGELFFGEGSRLTVL.

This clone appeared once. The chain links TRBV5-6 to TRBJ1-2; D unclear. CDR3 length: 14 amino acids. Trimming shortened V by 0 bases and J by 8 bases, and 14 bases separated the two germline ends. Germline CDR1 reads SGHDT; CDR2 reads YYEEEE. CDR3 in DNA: TGTGCCAGCAGCTTGGGTACCGATAGGAGAGGCTACACCTTC. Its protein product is CASSLGTDRRGYTF. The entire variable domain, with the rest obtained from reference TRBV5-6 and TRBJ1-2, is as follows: DAGVTQSPTHLIKTRGQQVTLRCSPKSGHDTVSWYQQALGQGPQFIFQYYEEEERQRGNFPDRFSGHQFPNYSSELNVNALLLGDSALYLCASSLGTDRRGYTFGSGTRLTVV.

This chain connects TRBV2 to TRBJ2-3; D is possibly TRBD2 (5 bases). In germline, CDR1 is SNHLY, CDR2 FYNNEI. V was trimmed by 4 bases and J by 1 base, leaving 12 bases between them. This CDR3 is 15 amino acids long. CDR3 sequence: CASSVSGRGTDTQYF. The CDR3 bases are TGTGCCAGCAGTGTTAGTGGGAGAGGCACAGATACGCAGTATTTT.

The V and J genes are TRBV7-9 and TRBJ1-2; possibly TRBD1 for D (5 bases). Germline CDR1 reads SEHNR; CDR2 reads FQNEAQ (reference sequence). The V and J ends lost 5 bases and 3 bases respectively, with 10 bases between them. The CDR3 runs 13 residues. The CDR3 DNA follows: TGTGCCAGCAGCCTCAGGGCTGACTATGGCTACACCTTC. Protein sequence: CASSLRADYGYTF. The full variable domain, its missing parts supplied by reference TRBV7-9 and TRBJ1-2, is DTGVSQNPRHKITKRGQNVTFRCDPISEHNRLYWYRQTLGQGPEFLTYFQNEAQLEKSRLLSDRFSAERPKGSFSTLEIQRTEQGDSAMYLCASSLRADYGYTFGSGTRLTVV.

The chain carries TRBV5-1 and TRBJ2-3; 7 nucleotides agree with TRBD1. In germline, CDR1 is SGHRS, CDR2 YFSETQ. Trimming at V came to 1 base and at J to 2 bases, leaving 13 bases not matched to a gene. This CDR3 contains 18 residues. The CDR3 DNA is TGCGCCAGCAGCTTGACCTCCCCGACAGGGTCCCCCACAGATACGCAGTATTTT. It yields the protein CASSLTSPTGSPTDTQYF. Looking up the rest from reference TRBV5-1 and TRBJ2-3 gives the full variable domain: KAGVTQTPRYLIKTRGQQVTLSCSPISGHRSVSWYQQTPGQGLQFLFEYFSETQRNKGNFPGRFSGRQFSNSRSEMNVSTLELGDSALYLCASSLTSPTGSPTDTQYFGPGTRLTVL.

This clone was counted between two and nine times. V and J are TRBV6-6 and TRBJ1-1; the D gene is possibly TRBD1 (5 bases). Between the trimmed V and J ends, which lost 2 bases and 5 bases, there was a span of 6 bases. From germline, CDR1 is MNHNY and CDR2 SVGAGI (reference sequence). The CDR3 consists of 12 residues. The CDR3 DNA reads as TGTGCCAGCAGTTACAAGGGGACTGAAGCTTTCTTT. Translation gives CASSYKGTEAFF.